Each of the 2 T cell receptor beta chains below was sequenced from the same sample in a study of technical replicates of blood from a handful of donors. Here immunoSEQ multiplex PCR was the method, and the copy in TCRdb shows in-frame clones only, minus some. The sample records more than 65,000 clones, approximately 96% being singletons. The sequenced material came from T cells isolated from PBMCs. These TCRs come from a human donor in good health.

V is TRBV27 and J is TRBJ1-2; tentatively, D is TRBD1 (5 bases). Germline V gives CDR1 MNHEY, CDR2 SMNVEV (reference sequence). This CDR3 is built from 15 residues. V lost 0 bases to trimming and J lost 1 base, with 9 bases between them. The CDR3 sequence is CASSLSRGGNYGYTF. CDR3 nucleotides: TGTGCCAGCAGTTTATCTAGGGGTGGTAACTATGGCTACACCTTC.

As DNA, the CDR3 is TGTGCCAGCAGTTTCAGGGGGGATACCTATGGCTACACCTTC. It yields the protein CASSFRGDTYGYTF. The chain employs TRBV28 and TRBJ1-2, with 7 bases that match TRBD1. Germline values: CDR1 MDHEN, CDR2 SYDVKM. J lost 4 bases, V lost 3 bases, and 5 bases had no gene match. The length of the CDR3 is 14 residues.